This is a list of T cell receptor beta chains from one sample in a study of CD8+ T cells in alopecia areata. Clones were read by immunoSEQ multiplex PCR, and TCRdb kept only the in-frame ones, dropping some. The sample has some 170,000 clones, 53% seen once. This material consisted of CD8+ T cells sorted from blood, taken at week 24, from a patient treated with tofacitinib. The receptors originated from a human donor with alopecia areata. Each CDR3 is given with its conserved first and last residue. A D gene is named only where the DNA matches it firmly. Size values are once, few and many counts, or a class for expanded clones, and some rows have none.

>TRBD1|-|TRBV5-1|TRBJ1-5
TGCGCCAACCAAGCAGGGGGCGATAGTGGTCAGCCCCAGCATTTT
CANQAGGDSGQPQHF
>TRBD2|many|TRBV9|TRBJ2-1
TGTGCCAGCGGGGAGGGAGGGAGTGAGCAGTTCTTC
CASGEGGSEQFF
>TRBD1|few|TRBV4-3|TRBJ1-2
TGCGCCAGCAGCAACCGGGACAGCGCACCTAACTATGGCTACACCTTC
CASSNRDSAPNYGYTF
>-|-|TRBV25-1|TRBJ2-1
TGTGCCAGCACCGGACCCGGAGGTTACAATGAGCAGTTCTTC
CASTGPGGYNEQFF
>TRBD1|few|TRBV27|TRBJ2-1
TGTGCCAGCCAGACAGGGCTCCAATACAATGAGCAGTTCTTC
CASQTGLQYNEQFF
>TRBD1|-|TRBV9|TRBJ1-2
TGTGCCAGCAGCGAAGGAGGGACAGGGGCCGACTACACCTTC
CASSEGGTGADYTF
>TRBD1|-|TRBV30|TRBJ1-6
TGTGCCTGGACCTCGACAGGGGGAGGAGCACCCCTCCACTTT
CAWTSTGGGAPLHF
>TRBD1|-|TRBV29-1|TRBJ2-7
TGCAGCGTCAATTCCGACAGGGGTTTCACCTACGAGCAGTACTTC
CSVNSDRGFTYEQYF
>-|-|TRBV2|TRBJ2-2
TGTGCCAGCAGTGCTGGGACACTGCGGGGAAAGGCCGGGGAGCTGTTTTTT
CASSAGTLRGKAGELFF
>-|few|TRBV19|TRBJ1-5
TGTGCCAGTACCGTTTACGGTCAGCCCCAGCATTTT
CASTVYGQPQHF
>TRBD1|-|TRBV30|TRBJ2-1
TGTGCCTGGAGTGTAGGGACAGGGAATGAGCAGTTCTTC
CAWSVGTGNEQFF
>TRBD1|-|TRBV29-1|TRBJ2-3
TGCAGCGGGGACCCTACGGACAGGGGAGATGGAGATACGCAGTATTTT
CSGDPTDRGDGDTQYF
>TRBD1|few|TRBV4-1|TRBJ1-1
TGCGCCAGCAAAACTGGTTCCGGGACAGACACTGAAGCTTTCTTT
CASKTGSGTDTEAFF
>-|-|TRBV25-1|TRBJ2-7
TGTGCCAGCAGTGGGCATTACGAGCAGTACTTC
CASSGHYEQYF
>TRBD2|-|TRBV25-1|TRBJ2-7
TGTGCCACCACGGTGGGGGGGGACGAGCAGTACTTC
CATTVGGDEQYF